This TCR beta chain is from a study of blood T cell repertoires in COVID-19. Method: immunoSEQ multiplex PCR; TCRdb's copy keeps in-frame clones and lacks some. This sample carries about 25,000 clones, approximately 88% of them seen once, and the ten largest clones take just under 9%. The V gene's germline CDR1 is KGHSY and CDR2 FQNENV. The CDR3 length is 17 residues. Germline trimming cut 2 bases from V and 2 bases from J; bases unmatched to any gene: 6. This receptor was taken from a human donor with active COVID-19. The donor label of this sample is uncertain. The chain employs TRBV16 and TRBJ2-1; 10 nucleotides align to TRBD2. Sequencing was carried out using peripheral blood. This CDR3 reads CASSQIPLAGAYNEQFF. CDR3 sequence (DNA): TGTGCCAGCAGCCAAATTCCTCTAGCGGGAGCCTACAATGAGCAGTTCTTC.